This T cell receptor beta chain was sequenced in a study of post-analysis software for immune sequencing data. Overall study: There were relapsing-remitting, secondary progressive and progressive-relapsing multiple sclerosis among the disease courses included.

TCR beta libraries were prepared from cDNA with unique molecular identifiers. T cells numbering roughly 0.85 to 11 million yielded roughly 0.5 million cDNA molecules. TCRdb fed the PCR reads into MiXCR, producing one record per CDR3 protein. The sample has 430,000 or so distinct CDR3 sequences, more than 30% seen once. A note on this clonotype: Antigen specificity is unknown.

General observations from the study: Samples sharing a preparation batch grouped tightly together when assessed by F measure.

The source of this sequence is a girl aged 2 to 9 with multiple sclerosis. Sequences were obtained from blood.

The CDR3 bases are TGTGCCAGCAGCCCCGCCTTCTATAGCAATCAGCCCCAGCATTTT. Translated, it gives CASSPAFYSNQPQHF. The chain joins TRBV6-5 to TRBJ1-5; no definite D call. Germline assignment: CDR1 MNHEY and CDR2 SVGAGI. The CDR3 sequence is 15 residues long. Trimming took 6 bases from V and 0 from J, leaving 12 bases between them.